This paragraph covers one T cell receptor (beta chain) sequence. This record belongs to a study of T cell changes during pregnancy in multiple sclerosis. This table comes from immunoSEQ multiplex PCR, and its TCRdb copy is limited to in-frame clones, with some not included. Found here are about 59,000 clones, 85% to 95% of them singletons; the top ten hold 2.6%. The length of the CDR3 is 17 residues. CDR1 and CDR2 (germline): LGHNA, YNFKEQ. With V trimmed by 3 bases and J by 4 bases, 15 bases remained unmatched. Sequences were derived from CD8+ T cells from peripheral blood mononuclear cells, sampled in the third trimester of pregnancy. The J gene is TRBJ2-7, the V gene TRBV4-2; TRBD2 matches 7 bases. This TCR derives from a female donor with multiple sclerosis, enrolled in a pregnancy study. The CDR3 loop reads CASSHNTGGVARYEQYF. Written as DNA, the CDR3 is TGTGCCAGCAGCCATAACACTGGGGGGGTGGCCCGTTACGAGCAGTACTTC.